This T cell receptor (beta chain) derives from a study of cytomegalovirus exposure and HLA in healthy donors. The CDR3 is made up of 15 amino acids. Looked up from germline, CDR1 is ENHRY and CDR2 is SYGVKD. Trimming shortened V by 2 bases and J by 2 bases, and 13 bases separated the two germline ends. Healthy bone marrow donors made up the donors. In nominal health when sampled, donors likely had unrecorded immune exposures nonetheless. Of note for this clone: What it recognizes is unknown.

The PCR ran on 60 Vbeta and 13 Jbeta primers. This table comes from immunoSEQ multiplex PCR, and its TCRdb copy is limited to in-frame clones, with some not included. The table has 100,000 or so clones, around 80% seen once. Overall study results and limits: TCR beta sequences reportedly predicted most subjects' HLA-A and HLA-B alleles accurately.

This chain connects TRBV10-3 to TRBJ2-7, with TRBD2 as a possible D gene (5 bases). Material: PBMCs. The sequence derives from a man in his forties in good health and CMV-seropositive. CDR3 region: CAISEGLQGPYEQYF. CDR3 DNA: TGTGCCATCAGTGAGGGACTCCAAGGCCCCTACGAGCAGTACTTC.